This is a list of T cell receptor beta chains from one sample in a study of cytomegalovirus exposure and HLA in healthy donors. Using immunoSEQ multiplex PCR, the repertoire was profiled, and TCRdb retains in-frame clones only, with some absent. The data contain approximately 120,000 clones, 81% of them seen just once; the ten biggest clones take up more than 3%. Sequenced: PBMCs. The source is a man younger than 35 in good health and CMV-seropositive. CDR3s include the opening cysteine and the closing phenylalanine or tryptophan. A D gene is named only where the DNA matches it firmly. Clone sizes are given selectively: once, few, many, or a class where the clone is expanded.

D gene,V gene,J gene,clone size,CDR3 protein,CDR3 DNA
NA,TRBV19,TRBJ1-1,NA,CASSNVRGLITEAFF,TGTGCCAGTAGTAATGTCAGGGGTCTAATTACTGAAGCTTTCTTT
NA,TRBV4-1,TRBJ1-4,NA,CASSRTTGGGEKLFF,TGCGCCAGCAGCCGGACGACGGGGGGAGGCGAAAAACTGTTTTTT
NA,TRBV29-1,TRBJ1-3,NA,CSVATGNTIYF,TGCAGCGTTGCGACCGGGAACACCATATATTTT
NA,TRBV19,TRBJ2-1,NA,CATESGSSYNEQFF,TGTGCCACAGAGTCCGGGAGCTCCTACAATGAGCAGTTCTTC
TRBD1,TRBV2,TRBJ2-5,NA,CASRRRQGALGTQETQYF,TGTGCCAGCAGGCGACGACAGGGGGCGCTTGGGACTCAAGAGACCCAGTACTTC
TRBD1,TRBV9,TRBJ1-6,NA,CASSADGTGRDNSPLHF,TGTGCCAGCAGCGCCGACGGGACAGGGCGGGATAATTCACCCCTCCACTTT
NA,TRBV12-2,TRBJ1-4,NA,CASRCRRGRTNEKLFF,TGTGCAAGTCGCTGCCGGAGGGGACGAACTAATGAAAAACTGTTTTTT
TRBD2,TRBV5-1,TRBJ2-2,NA,CASWGTRNTGELFF,TGCGCCAGCTGGGGGACTAGAAACACCGGGGAGCTGTTTTTT
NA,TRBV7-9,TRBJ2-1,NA,CASSFLWTSDGEQFF,TGTGCCAGCAGCTTTTTATGGACATCCGATGGTGAGCAGTTCTTC
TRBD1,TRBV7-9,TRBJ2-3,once,CASTALQWTGGATDTQYF,TGTGCCAGCACCGCGCTACAATGGACAGGGGGCGCGACAGATACGCAGTATTTT
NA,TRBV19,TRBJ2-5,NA,CASSVNQETQYF,TGTGCCAGTAGTGTAAACCAAGAGACCCAGTACTTC
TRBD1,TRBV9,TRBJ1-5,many,CASSPEDRDNQPQHF,TGTGCCAGCAGCCCTGAGGACAGGGATAATCAGCCCCAGCATTTT
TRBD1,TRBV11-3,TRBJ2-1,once,CASSLDRGSYNEQFF,TGTGCCAGCAGCCTCGACAGGGGATCCTACAATGAGCAGTTCTTC
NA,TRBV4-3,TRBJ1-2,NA,CASSQDRVSYGYTF,TGCGCCAGCAGCCAAGATCGCGTTAGCTATGGCTACACCTTC
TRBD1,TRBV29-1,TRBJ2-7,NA,CSVAGQGLYEQYF,TGCAGCGTGGCGGGACAGGGGCTCTACGAGCAGTACTTC
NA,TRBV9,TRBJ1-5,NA,CASSVDQGNQPQHF,TGTGCCAGCAGCGTAGATCAGGGTAATCAGCCCCAGCATTTT
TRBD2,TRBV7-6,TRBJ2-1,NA,CASSGLAGSYNEQFF,TGTGCCAGCAGCGGACTAGCGGGGTCCTACAATGAGCAGTTCTTC
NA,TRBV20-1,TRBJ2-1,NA,CSAAGSVKQFF,TGCAGTGCTGCCGGTAGCGTTAAGCAGTTCTTC
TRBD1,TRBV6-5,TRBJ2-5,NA,CAAEKDRAQETQYF,TGTGCCGCCGAAAAGGACAGGGCCCAAGAGACCCAGTACTTC
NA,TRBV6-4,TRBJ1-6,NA,CASRITPQAYNSPLHF,TGTGCCAGCAGGATAACTCCCCAAGCCTATAATTCACCCCTCCACTTT
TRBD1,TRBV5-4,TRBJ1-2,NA,CASSQTGVDGYTF,TGTGCCAGCAGTCAAACAGGGGTCGATGGCTACACCTTC
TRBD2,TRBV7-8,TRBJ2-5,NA,CASSLEGGRNREAQYF,TGTGCCAGCAGCTTAGAGGGCGGGAGAAACAGAGAGGCCCAGTACTTC
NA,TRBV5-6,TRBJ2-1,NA,CASSLRGSSYNEQFF,TGTGCCAGCAGCTTGCGGGGGAGCTCCTACAATGAGCAGTTCTTC
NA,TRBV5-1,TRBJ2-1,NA,CASSFLRVHSYNEQFF,TGCGCCAGCAGCTTCCTCCGCGTCCACTCCTACAATGAGCAGTTCTTC
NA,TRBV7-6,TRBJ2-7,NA,CASSPLGGRRYEQYF,TGTGCCAGCAGCCCCCTCGGGGGACGGAGGTACGAGCAGTACTTC
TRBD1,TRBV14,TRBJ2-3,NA,CASSREQGAHRNTDTQYF,TGTGCCAGCAGCCGCGAACAGGGGGCCCACCGAAACACAGATACGCAGTATTTT
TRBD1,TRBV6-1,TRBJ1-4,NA,CASSEGAGSEKLFF,TGTGCCAGCAGCGAGGGGGCAGGTTCGGAAAAACTGTTTTTT
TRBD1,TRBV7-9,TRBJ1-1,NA,CASSYVKQGTEAFF,TGTGCCAGCAGCTACGTAAAACAGGGGACTGAAGCTTTCTTT
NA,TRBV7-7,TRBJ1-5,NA,CASSLDSGSPQHF,TGTGCTAGCAGCTTAGATAGCGGGTCGCCCCAGCATTTT
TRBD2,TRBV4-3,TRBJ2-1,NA,CASSQWTSGGRGRINEQFF,TGCGCCAGCAGCCAATGGACTAGCGGGGGGCGCGGAAGAATCAATGAGCAGTTCTTC
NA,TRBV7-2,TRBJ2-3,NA,CASSNPPGRGSDTQYF,TGTGCCAGCAGCAACCCCCCCGGTAGGGGTTCAGATACGCAGTATTTT
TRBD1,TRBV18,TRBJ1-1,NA,CASSPNRGTEAFF,TGTGCCAGCTCACCAAACAGGGGGACTGAAGCTTTCTTT
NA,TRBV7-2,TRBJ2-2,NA,CASSLRAAGELFF,TGTGCCAGCAGCTTGAGGGCGGCCGGGGAGCTGTTTTTT
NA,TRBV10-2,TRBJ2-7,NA,CASSPSTERAYEQYF,TGCGCCAGCAGTCCCTCGACAGAGCGGGCCTACGAGCAGTACTTC
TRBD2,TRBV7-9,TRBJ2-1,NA,CSSTTSGRATDEQFF,TGTTCCAGCACCACTAGCGGGAGGGCTACAGATGAGCAGTTCTTC
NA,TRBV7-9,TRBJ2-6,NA,CSSSLDARGWSGANVLTF,TGTTCCAGCAGCTTAGACGCCAGGGGCTGGTCTGGGGCCAACGTCCTGACTTTC
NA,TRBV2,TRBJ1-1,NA,CVSRTSGGDISNTEAFF,TGTGTCAGCAGAACATCCGGGGGTGACATAAGCAACACTGAAGCTTTCTTT